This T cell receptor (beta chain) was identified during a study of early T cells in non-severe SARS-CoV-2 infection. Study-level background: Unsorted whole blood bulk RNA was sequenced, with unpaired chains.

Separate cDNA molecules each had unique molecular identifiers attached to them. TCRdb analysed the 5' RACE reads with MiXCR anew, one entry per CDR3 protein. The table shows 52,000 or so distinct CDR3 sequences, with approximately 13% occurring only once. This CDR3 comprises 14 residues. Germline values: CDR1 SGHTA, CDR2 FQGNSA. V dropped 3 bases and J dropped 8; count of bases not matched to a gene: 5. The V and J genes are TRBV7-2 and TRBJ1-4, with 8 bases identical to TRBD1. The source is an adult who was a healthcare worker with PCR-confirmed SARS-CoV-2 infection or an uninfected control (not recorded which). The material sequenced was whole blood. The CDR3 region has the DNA TGTGCCAGCAGCTTCGCTGGACAGGGAGAAAAACTGTTTTTT. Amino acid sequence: CASSFAGQGEKLFF.